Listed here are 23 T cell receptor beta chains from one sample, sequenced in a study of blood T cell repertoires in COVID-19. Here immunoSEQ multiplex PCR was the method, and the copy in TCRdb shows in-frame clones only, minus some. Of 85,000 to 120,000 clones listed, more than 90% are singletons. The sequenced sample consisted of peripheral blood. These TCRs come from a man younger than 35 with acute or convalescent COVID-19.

The CDR3 here is CASSTEGYYGYTF. The CDR3, as DNA: TGTGCCAGCAGCACAGAGGGCTACTATGGCTACACCTTC. V is TRBV5-6 and J is TRBJ1-2; D gene ambiguous. CDR1 and CDR2 from the germline V gene are SGHDT and YYEEEE. With 4 bases removed from V and 3 bases from J, the gap between germline ends came to 10 bases. This CDR3 comprises 13 residues.

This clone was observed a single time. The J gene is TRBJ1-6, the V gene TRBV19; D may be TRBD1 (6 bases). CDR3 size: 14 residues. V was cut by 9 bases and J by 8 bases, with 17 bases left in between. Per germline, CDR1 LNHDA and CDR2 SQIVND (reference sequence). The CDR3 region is CASQGTPRHSPLHF. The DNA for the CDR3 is TGTGCCAGCCAGGGGACACCTCGACATTCACCCCTCCACTTT.

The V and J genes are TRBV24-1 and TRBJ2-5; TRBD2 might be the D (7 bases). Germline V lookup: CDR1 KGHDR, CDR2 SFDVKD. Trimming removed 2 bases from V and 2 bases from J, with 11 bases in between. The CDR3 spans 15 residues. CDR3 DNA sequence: TGTGCCACCAGTGATTGGGAGGGGGGGCAAGAGACCCAGTACTTC. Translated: CATSDWEGGQETQYF.

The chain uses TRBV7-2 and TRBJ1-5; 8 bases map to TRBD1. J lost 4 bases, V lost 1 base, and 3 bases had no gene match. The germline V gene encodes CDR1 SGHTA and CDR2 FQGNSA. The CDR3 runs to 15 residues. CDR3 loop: CASSLEQGANQPQHF. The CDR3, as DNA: TGTGCCAGCAGCTTAGAGCAGGGGGCGAATCAGCCCCAGCATTTT.

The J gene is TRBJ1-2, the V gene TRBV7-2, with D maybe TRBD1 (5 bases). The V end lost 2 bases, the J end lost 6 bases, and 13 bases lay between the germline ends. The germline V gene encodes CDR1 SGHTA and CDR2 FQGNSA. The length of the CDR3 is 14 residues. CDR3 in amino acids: CASSLIDGGDGYTF. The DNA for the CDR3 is TGTGCCAGCAGCTTAATAGACGGGGGAGATGGCTACACCTTC.

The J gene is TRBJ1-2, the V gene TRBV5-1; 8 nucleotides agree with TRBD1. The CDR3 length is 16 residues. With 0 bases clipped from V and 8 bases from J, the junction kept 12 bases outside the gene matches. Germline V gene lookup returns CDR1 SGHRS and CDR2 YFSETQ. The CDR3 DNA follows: TGCGCCAGCAGCTTGGAGGGACAGGCCTTCACCGGGGGCTACACCTTC. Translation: CASSLEGQAFTGGYTF.

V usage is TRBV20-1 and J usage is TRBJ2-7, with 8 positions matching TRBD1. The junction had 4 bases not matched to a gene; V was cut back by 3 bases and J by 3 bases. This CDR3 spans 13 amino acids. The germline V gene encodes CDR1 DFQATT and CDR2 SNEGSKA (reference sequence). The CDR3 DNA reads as TGCAGTGCTAGTACAGGGGGAAACTACGAGCAGTACTTC. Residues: CSASTGGNYEQYF.

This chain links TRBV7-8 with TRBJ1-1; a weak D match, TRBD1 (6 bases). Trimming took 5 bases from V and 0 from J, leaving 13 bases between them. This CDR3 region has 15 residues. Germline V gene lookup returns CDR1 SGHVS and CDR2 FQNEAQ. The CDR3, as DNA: TGTGCCAGCAGCCAGTTTGGACAGATGAACACTGAAGCTTTCTTT. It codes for CASSQFGQMNTEAFF.

The CDR3 loop reads CATSGGGGSYGYTF. The DNA for the CDR3 is TGTGCCACCTCGGGAGGGGGGGGGAGCTATGGCTACACCTTC. The chain couples TRBV6-5 to TRBJ1-2; tentative D call: TRBD1 (6 bases). V lost 10 bases, J lost 4 bases, and 19 bases lay in between. Germline V gene lookup returns CDR1 MNHEY and CDR2 SVGAGI. This CDR3 has 14 amino acids.

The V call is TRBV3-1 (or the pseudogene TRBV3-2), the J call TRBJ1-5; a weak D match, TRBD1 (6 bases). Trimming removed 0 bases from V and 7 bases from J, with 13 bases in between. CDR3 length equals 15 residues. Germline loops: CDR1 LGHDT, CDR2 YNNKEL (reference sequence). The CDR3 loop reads CASSQEWGPGQPQHF. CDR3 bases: TGTGCCAGCAGCCAAGAATGGGGGCCCGGACAGCCCCAGCATTTT.

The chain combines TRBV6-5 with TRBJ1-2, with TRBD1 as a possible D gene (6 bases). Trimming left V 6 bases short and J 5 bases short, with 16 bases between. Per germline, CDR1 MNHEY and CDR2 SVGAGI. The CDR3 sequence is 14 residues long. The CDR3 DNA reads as TGTGCCAGCAGGTCCCGGGACAAGATATATGGCTACACCTTC. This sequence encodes CASRSRDKIYGYTF.

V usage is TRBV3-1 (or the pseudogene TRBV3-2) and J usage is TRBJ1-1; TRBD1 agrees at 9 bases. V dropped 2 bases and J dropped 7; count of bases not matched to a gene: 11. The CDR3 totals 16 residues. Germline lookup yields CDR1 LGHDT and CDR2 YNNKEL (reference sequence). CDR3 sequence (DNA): TGTGCCAGCAGCCAACTACCGGGACAGGGTATGGATGAAGCTTTCTTT. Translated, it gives CASSQLPGQGMDEAFF.

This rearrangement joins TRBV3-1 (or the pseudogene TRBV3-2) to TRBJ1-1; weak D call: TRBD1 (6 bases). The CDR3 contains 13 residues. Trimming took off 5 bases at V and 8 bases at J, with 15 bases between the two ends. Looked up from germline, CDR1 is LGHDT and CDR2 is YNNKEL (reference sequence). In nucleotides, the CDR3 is TGTGCCAGCAGCAATTTGTACAGGGCCGAAGCTTTCTTT. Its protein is CASSNLYRAEAFF.

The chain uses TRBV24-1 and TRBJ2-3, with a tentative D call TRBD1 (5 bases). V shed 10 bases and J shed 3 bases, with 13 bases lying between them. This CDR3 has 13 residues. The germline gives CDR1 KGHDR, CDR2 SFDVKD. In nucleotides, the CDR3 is TGTGCCACTAAAAAAACAGGTACAGATACGCAGTATTTT. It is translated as CATKKTGTDTQYF.

CDR3 loop: CASSQGGQGTNYGYTF. The CDR3 DNA is TGCGCCAGCAGCCAAGGGGGACAGGGCACCAACTATGGCTACACCTTC. The rearrangement uses TRBV4-1 and TRBJ1-2; 9 bases are a match to TRBD1. Germline CDR1 MGHRA, CDR2 YSYEKL. CDR3 length: 16 residues. Losses at the gene ends were 1 base for V and 2 bases for J; bases not matched to a gene: 5.

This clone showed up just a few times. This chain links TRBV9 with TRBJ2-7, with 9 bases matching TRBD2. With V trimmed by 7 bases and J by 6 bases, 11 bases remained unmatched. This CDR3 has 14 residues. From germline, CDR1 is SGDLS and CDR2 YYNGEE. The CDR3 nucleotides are TGTGCCAGCGGTCCTGGGACTAGCTTGGGCGAGCAGTACTTC. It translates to CASGPGTSLGEQYF. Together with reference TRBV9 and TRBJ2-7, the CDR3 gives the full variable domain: DSGVTQTPKHLITATGQRVTLRCSPRSGDLSVYWYQQSLDQGLQFLIQYYNGEERAKGNILERFSAQQFPDLHSELNLSSLELGDSALYFCASGPGTSLGEQYFGPGTRLTVT.

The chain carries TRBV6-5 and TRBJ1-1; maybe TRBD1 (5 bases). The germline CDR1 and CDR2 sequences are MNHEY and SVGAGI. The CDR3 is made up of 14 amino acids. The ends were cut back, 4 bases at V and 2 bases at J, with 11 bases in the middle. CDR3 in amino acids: CASSSSTDNTEAFF. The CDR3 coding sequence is TGTGCCAGCAGTTCATCGACAGACAACACTGAAGCTTTCTTT.

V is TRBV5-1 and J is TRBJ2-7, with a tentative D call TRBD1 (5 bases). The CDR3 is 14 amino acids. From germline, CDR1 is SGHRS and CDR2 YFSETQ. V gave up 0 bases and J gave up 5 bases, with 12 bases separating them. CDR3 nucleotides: TGCGCCAGCAGCTTGGACAGGTCCGAGAACGAGCAGTACTTC. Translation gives CASSLDRSENEQYF. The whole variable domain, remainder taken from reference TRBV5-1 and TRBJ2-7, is KAGVTQTPRYLIKTRGQQVTLSCSPISGHRSVSWYQQTPGQGLQFLFEYFSETQRNKGNFPGRFSGRQFSNSRSEMNVSTLELGDSALYLCASSLDRSENEQYFGPGTRLTVT.

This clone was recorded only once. The CDR3 DNA is TGTGCCAGCAGCCGACAGGGAGACACTGAAGCTTTCTTT. Its translation: CASSRQGDTEAFF. The chain recombines TRBV9 with TRBJ1-1, with 7 bases aligning to TRBD1. Per germline, CDR1 SGDLS and CDR2 YYNGEE. The CDR3 contains 13 residues. V shed 4 bases, J shed 3 bases, and the junction held 3 bases outside the gene matches.

The CDR3 coding sequence is TGTGCCAGCAGCCCCAGGGAGGTGAGCTATGGCTACACCTTC. This encodes CASSPREVSYGYTF. The chain is built from TRBV7-6 and TRBJ1-2; D possibly corresponds to TRBD1 (5 bases). The germline gives CDR1 SGHVS, CDR2 FNYEAQ. This CDR3 has 14 amino acids. Trimming cost V 5 bases and J 4 bases, with 14 bases left between them.

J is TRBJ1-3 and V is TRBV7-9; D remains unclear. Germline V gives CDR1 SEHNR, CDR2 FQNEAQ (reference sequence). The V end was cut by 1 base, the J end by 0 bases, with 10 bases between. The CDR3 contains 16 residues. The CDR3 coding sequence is TGTGCCAGCAGCTTAGGAGGGAGCAGCTCTGGAAACACCATATATTTT. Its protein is CASSLGGSSSGNTIYF. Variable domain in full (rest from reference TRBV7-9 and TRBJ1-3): DTGVSQNPRHKITKRGQNVTFRCDPISEHNRLYWYRQTLGQGPEFLTYFQNEAQLEKSRLLSDRFSAERPKGSFSTLEIQRTEQGDSAMYLCASSLGGSSSGNTIYFGEGSWLTVV.

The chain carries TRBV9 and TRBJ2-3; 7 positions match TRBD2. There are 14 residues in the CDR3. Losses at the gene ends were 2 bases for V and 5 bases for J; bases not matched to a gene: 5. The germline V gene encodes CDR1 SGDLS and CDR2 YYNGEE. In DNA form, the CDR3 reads TGTGCCAGCAGCGTCGACATAGCGGGAGATACGCAGTATTTT. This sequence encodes CASSVDIAGDTQYF. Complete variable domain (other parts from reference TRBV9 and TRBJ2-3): DSGVTQTPKHLITATGQRVTLRCSPRSGDLSVYWYQQSLDQGLQFLIQYYNGEERAKGNILERFSAQQFPDLHSELNLSSLELGDSALYFCASSVDIAGDTQYFGPGTRLTVL.

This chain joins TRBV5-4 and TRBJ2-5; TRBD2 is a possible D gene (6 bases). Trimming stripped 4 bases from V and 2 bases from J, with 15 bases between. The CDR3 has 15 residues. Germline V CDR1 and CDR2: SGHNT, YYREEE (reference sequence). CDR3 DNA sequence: TGTGCCAGCAGCCCCGGGGGAGCATCACAAGAGACCCAGTACTTC. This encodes CASSPGGASQETQYF.